These T cell receptor beta chains were read from a single sample in a study of early T cells in non-severe SARS-CoV-2 infection. One entry per CDR3 protein results from TCRdb running MiXCR on the 5' RACE reads. The table shows over 35,000 distinct CDR3 sequences, with approximately 6.5% occurring only once. The sample consisted of whole blood, taken at baseline. The receptors derive from an adult who was a healthcare worker with PCR-confirmed SARS-CoV-2 infection or an uninfected control (not recorded which). The CDR3 runs from the conserved cysteine through the conserved F or W. D genes are given only for firm matches. Size tells how often a clone was seen (once, few, many) or the class of an expanded clone, and some rows leave it out.

V gene,clone size,J gene,D gene,CDR3 DNA,CDR3 protein
TRBV4-1,.,TRBJ2-3,.,TGCGCCAGCAGCCTACGCGGACAGTCCCCGGGAGATACGCAGTATTTT,CASSLRGQSPGDTQYF
TRBV29-1,many,TRBJ2-3,.,TGCAGCGCCCAGAACGGAGATACGCAGTATTTT,CSAQNGDTQYF
TRBV12-3/TRBV12-4,many,TRBJ2-7,.,TGTGCCAGCAGTTTAGCGGGGGGGCCTAAAGACGAGCAGTACTTC,CASSLAGGPKDEQYF
TRBV11-2,many,TRBJ1-1,.,TGTGCCAGCAGTCCGGGATTAGAAAACACTGAAGCTTTCTTT,CASSPGLENTEAFF
TRBV4-3,many,TRBJ2-3,TRBD1,TGCGCCAGCAGCCCGGGGACAGGGGGCACAGATACGCAGTATTTT,CASSPGTGGTDTQYF
TRBV29-1,.,TRBJ2-7,.,TGCAGCGTTCAGGGTCAAGGGACCTACGAGCAGTACTTC,CSVQGQGTYEQYF
TRBV7-2,many,TRBJ2-7,TRBD2,TGTGCCAGCAGCGGAGGGACTAGCGGGATCTGGTACTTC,CASSGGTSGIWYF
TRBV5-6,few,TRBJ2-4,TRBD2,TGTGCCAGCAGTCGACTAGCGGGAGAGTCTGACATTCAGTACTTC,CASSRLAGESDIQYF
TRBV5-6,.,TRBJ2-3,.,TGTGCCAGCAGCCTACCGGGACATCCGCAGTATTTT,CASSLPGHPQYF
TRBV28,many,TRBJ2-1,TRBD2,TGTGCCAGCAGTCCCCTGGTAGCGGGGCGATATGAGCAGTTCTTC,CASSPLVAGRYEQFF
TRBV28,few,TRBJ1-5,.,TGTGCCAGCAGTTTTCTAGCCAACCAGCCCCAGCATTTT,CASSFLANQPQHF
TRBV28,few,TRBJ2-5,TRBD2,TGTGCCAGCAGTCCGCGGGAGTTGTTGAAGACCCAGTACTTC,CASSPRELLKTQYF
TRBV20-1,few,TRBJ1-1,TRBD1,TGCAGTGCCGGGGACAGATTCACTGAAGCTTTCTTT,CSAGDRFTEAFF
TRBV6-5,.,TRBJ1-4,.,TGTGCCAGCAGCCCCACCGAGGGTCAACTGTTTTTT,CASSPTEGQLFF
TRBV11-3,many,TRBJ1-6,.,TGTGCCAGCAGCCTGGGGGCGGCGGATTCACCCCTCCACTTT,CASSLGAADSPLHF
TRBV7-3,many,TRBJ2-1,TRBD2,TGTGCCAGCAGCCACCCCGGGCTAGCGGGGGGCCGAGGTGAGCAGTTCTTC,CASSHPGLAGGRGEQFF
TRBV20-1,many,TRBJ1-1,.,TGCAGTGCTAGCCTCCAGTTGAACACTGAAGCTTTCTTT,CSASLQLNTEAFF
TRBV29-1,many,TRBJ1-4,TRBD1,TGCAGCGTTACAGGGGCAGGGGAAAAACTGTTTTTT,CSVTGAGEKLFF
TRBV6-5,many,TRBJ1-2,.,TGTGCCAGCAGTTACGGAGCAGGATGGGGATATGGCTACACCTTC,CASSYGAGWGYGYTF
TRBV20-1,many,TRBJ2-1,.,TGCAGTGCTAGAGATATGAAGGGTTTGAGTGAGCAGTTCTTC,CSARDMKGLSEQFF
TRBV3-1,.,TRBJ1-1,.,TGTGCCAGCAGCCAAGAATCAGGGCTCACTGAAGCTTTCTTT,CASSQESGLTEAFF
TRBV20-1,few,TRBJ1-1,.,TGCAGTGCTAGCGACAGAATGAACACTGAAGCTTTCTTT,CSASDRMNTEAFF
TRBV6-4,few,TRBJ1-3,.,TGTGCCAGCAGTGGGCCGGACTCTGAAAACACCATATATTTT,CASSGPDSENTIYF
TRBV7-9,many,TRBJ2-7,TRBD1,TGTGCCAGCGAGGGACAGGGGGCCTACGAGCAGTACTTC,CASEGQGAYEQYF
TRBV7-7,many,TRBJ2-2,TRBD2,TGTGCTAGCAGCCAGACTAGCGGGGCCACCGGGGAGCTGTTTTTT,CASSQTSGATGELFF
TRBV29-1,.,TRBJ1-1,.,TGCAGCGTTGGTAGGTGGACTGAAGCTTTCTTT,CSVGRWTEAFF
TRBV5-1,many,TRBJ2-1,TRBD1,TGCGCCAGCAGTCGGGACAGGTCCTCTGGGAATGAGCAGTTCTTC,CASSRDRSSGNEQFF
TRBV20-1,many,TRBJ2-1,.,TGCAGTGCTGATAGGAGGGGGAACAATGAGCAGTTCTTC,CSADRRGNNEQFF
TRBV7-2,.,TRBJ1-6,.,TGTGCCAGCAGCTTCCGGGACACCAATTCACCCCTCCACTTT,CASSFRDTNSPLHF
TRBV6-5,.,TRBJ2-4,TRBD1,TGTGACAGCAGCCAGGGGGTAGCCAAAAACATTCAGTACTTC,CDSSQGVAKNIQYF
TRBV6-5,many,TRBJ1-1,.,TGTGCCAGCAGTTACTCGGGAGGGAGCACTGAAGCTTTCTTT,CASSYSGGSTEAFF
TRBV20-1,many,TRBJ2-3,TRBD2,TGCAGTGCTAGAGTGTCTAGCGGGAGCTGGGATACGCAGTATTTT,CSARVSSGSWDTQYF
TRBV29-1,.,TRBJ2-3,.,TGTAGCGTCGCGACTAGCACAGATACGCAGTATTTT,CSVATSTDTQYF
TRBV20-1,.,TRBJ2-1,.,TGCAGTGCTAGGGCTCTTAACTACAATGAGCAGTTCTTC,CSARALNYNEQFF
TRBV2,many,TRBJ1-1,.,TGTGCCAGCAGTGAAGGTATCACTGAAGCTTTCTTT,CASSEGITEAFF
TRBV20-1,many,TRBJ2-1,.,TGCAGTGCTAGAGGGCCGTGGGATGAGCAGTTCTTC,CSARGPWDEQFF
TRBV4-2,.,TRBJ1-1,.,TGTGCCAGCAGCCAAGAGCTGGACCTTGAAGCTTTCTTT,CASSQELDLEAFF
TRBV6-2/TRBV6-3,.,TRBJ1-5,.,TGTGCCAGCAGTTACTCGGCAAATCAGCCCCAGCATTTT,CASSYSANQPQHF
TRBV7-2,few,TRBJ2-1,TRBD2,TGTGCCAGCAGCAGGGGACTAGCGGTTTACAATGAGCAGTTCTTC,CASSRGLAVYNEQFF
TRBV30,many,TRBJ1-6,.,TGTGCCTGGAGTGGTGGGACTATGATTTCACCCCTCCACTTT,CAWSGGTMISPLHF
TRBV27,many,TRBJ2-3,TRBD2,TGTGCCAGCAGTCCCCTAGCGGGGTCCATCAGTACAGATACGCAGTATTTT,CASSPLAGSISTDTQYF